This T cell receptor beta chain was observed in a study of STAT5B mutations in CD4+ large granular lymphocyte leukemia. Comments on this clone: Its antigen is not identified.

Data came from immunoSEQ multiplex PCR; TCRdb stores just in-frame clones and leaves some out. The sample consists of about 25,000 clones, approximately 81% of them appearing once. The V end lost 10 bases, the J end lost 0 bases, and 9 bases lay between the germline ends. CDR1 is MGHRA, CDR2 YSYEKL, per germline. This CDR3 has 13 amino acids. General study points: TRBV06-family usage was enriched in top patient clones (8/27) versus controls (2/35).

The TCR comes from a human donor in good health. This chain links TRBV4-1 with TRBJ1-4; D is uncertain. Sequences were obtained from CD4+ T cells from blood buffy coats. The CDR3 DNA reads TGCGCCACCATGGGGTCAACTAATGAAAAACTGTTTTTT. This codes for CATMGSTNEKLFF.